This TCR beta chain was identified in a study of neoadjuvant anti-PD-1 for oral cavity cancer (dated by TCRdb to about 2021). Background for the entire study: Before curative-intent surgical resection, most patients were given three to four biweekly doses of nivolumab at 3 mg/kg. A fourth nivolumab dose was given around day 43 to patients without progression, and definitive surgical resection was performed in those patients on days 50-56. Responders were defined as patients with complete response, partial response or stable disease by RECIST 1.1; non-responders were defined as patients with progression. An approximately 30% response rate was observed in the parent correlative cohort, in which around 12 patients were included. General conclusions and limits of the study: Within PBMCs, T cell clonality (Gini index) was significantly higher in non-responders than responders after neoadjuvant nivolumab. The TCR analyses had only a few patients in each response group, and the authors called for validation in larger cohorts. A higher pretreatment blood Treg/Th17 ratio correlated with both higher pretreatment blood TCRbeta clonality and lower post-treatment tumor TCRbeta clonality.

Note on this clone: The antigen it binds to is not known. Base qualities are not recorded, but no much larger clone differs from it by a single base.

The time point label here, explained by the study, means: before neoadjuvant nivolumab. The patients had newly diagnosed stage II-IVA oral cavity squamous cell carcinoma and had not received any prior systemic or radiation treatment. The cohort consisted of patients with HPV-negative, locally advanced oral cavity squamous cell carcinoma. No culture maintenance or expansion was done, as the peripheral blood mononuclear cells went straight to analysis. Samples were obtained from a longitudinal correlative study of a single-arm phase II trial of neoadjuvant nivolumab in oral cavity squamous cell carcinoma. Subject-matched pre- and post-treatment PBMCs and tumors from three responders and three non-responders underwent genomic DNA-based TCRbeta sequencing. Peripheral blood mononuclear cells were collected before nivolumab treatment and again after treatment, at the time of surgery. The Maxwell RSC DNA from Cells kit was used to isolate genomic DNA from PBMCs.

For deep sequencing, each PBMC sample was run in six replicates, with libraries mostly built from 400 to 550 ng of input genomic DNA. The immunoSEQ hsTCRbeta kit was used to prepare TCRbeta libraries, following the manufacturer's instructions. The finished libraries were brought together in one pool at approximately 3 nM, which was then read using an Illumina NovaSeq 6000 S4 flow cell. The study's processing was this. The immunoSEQ Analyzer handled quality control and preprocessing of the raw data. The analysis was limited to productive rearrangements, and each clonotype was defined by a unique CDR3 amino acid sequence. Repertoire clonality was estimated as the Gini-Simpson index, which was computed with the R package tcR. Gini indices were compared with Student's t test, and associations with tumor size change were assessed by Pearson correlation. This is the immuneACCESS table as TCRdb keeps it, with only in-frame sequences that have V and J called. A part of the clones is gone; compared with another copy, unresolved V genes explain less than half, and the rest is unexplained. The DNA was the basis for D and trimming; V, J and clone size are from that table. Counted in this sample were under 85,000 clones; roughly 80% of them appeared once. About 3.4% of the sample goes to the ten largest clones.

Sequenced material: PBMCs, taken before nivolumab (anti-PD-1) treatment. This sequence originates from a person aged 40 to 85 with oral cavity squamous cell carcinoma.

In nucleotide form, the sequence is TGTGCCAGCAGTTTAGGGACGGCAGGGGGCGGGATAAGGGGCCAGCCCCAGCATTTT. Translated, it reads CASSLGTAGGGIRGQPQHF. The chain uses TRBV28 and TRBJ1-5, with TRBD1 matching 8 junction bases. CDR1 and CDR2 are drawn from the germline V gene: MDHEN, SYDVKM. Ends trimmed: V by 2 bases, J by 7 bases; bases unmatched to a gene: 19. Including the terminal cysteine and phenylalanine, the CDR3 comprises 19 residues. Of the read, only the CDR3 DNA is kept; its 57 bases are in frame from base 1.